This T cell receptor beta chain derives from a study of blood T cell repertoires in COVID-19. Background on the study: Italy, Spain and the United States were the sources of the convalescent and acute COVID-19 samples. PBMCs, B-cell-depleted T cells, or T cells were the source of the cDNA or gDNA that made up the material.

Germline CDR1 and CDR2: SGHRS and YFSETQ. This CDR3 spans 19 amino acids. V was clipped by 4 bases and J by 1 base, with 24 bases between them. Original handling: Amplification of reference gene primers was used by the study to estimate nucleated cell counts. Method: immunoSEQ multiplex PCR; TCRdb's copy keeps in-frame clones and lacks some. The V and J calls and clone size are taken from that table; D and trimming were inferred from the DNA. Among 150,000 to 200,000 clones listed, about 88% were seen once. The specimen sequenced was peripheral blood. This receptor was identified in a man aged 60 to 69 with acute or convalescent COVID-19. This chain connects TRBV5-1 to TRBJ2-1; possible D gene TRBD2, 6 bases. The CDR3 DNA reads TGCGCCAGCAGCAAGGGACTCTTAAACTGGCGGGCATCCTACAATGAGCAGTTCTTC. This gives the protein CASSKGLLNWRASYNEQFF.